The 6 T cell receptor beta chains below were found in one sample sequenced in a study of vaccination effects on CD4 cells after COVID-19. Their recognized antigens are unknown. The protocol was immunoSEQ multiplex PCR, while the TCRdb copy is restricted to in-frame clones and leaves out a portion. The sample yields fewer than 90,000 clones, around 70% seen once. Using viral peptide pools, the ViraFEST assay grew out antigen-specific CD4+ T cells prior to sequencing. Culturing for about ten days preceded CD4+ T cell isolation. It was between March and December 2020 that the person had a SARS-CoV-2 infection confirmed by PCR. This material consisted of CD4+ T cells from PBMCs cultured with HIV peptides, taken before COVID-19 vaccination. The subset: HIV-1 Nef peptide pool negative control/reference culture. The receptors derive from a human donor who had a prior SARS-CoV-2 infection.

The chain couples TRBV6-6 to TRBJ2-7; unclear D gene. Germline V gene lookup returns CDR1 MNHNY and CDR2 SVGAGI (reference sequence). This CDR3 is built from 14 residues. Trimming took 0 bases from V and 7 from J, leaving 13 bases between them. The CDR3 DNA follows: TGTGCCAGCAGTTACTCGCAAGGCCTGTGGGAGCAGTACTTC. Amino acid sequence: CASSYSQGLWEQYF.

This chain links TRBV9 with TRBJ1-5, with D possibly TRBD1 on 6 matching bases. The V and J ends lost 3 bases and 2 bases respectively, with 15 bases between them. Germline-derived CDR1 and CDR2 are SGDLS and YYNGEE. There are 16 residues in the CDR3. In nucleotides, the CDR3 is TGTGCCAGCAGCGAAGGGGGGGCTAGGGGCAATCAGCCCCAGCATTTT. Translation: CASSEGGARGNQPQHF.

This chain joins TRBV6-7 and TRBJ2-7; D may match TRBD1 or TRBD2 (6 bases each). TRBV6-7 is an open reading frame whose function is uncertain. V gave up 0 bases and J gave up 5 bases, with 23 bases separating them. The CDR3 is 18 residues long. CDR3 protein: CASSYSRSIGGEPNEQYF. The DNA of the CDR3 is TGTGCCAGCAGTTACTCGAGATCGATCGGGGGCGAACCCAACGAGCAGTACTTC.

V usage is TRBV9 and J usage is TRBJ1-5, with 7 nucleotides matching TRBD1. Germline CDR1 is SGDLS and CDR2 is YYNGEE. The CDR3 is 13 amino acids. The J segment lost 4 bases and the V segment lost 2 bases, leaving 0 bases of the junction unmatched. CDR3 sequence (DNA): TGTGCCAGCAGCGTGACAGGGAATCAGCCCCAGCATTTT. As protein: CASSVTGNQPQHF.

The chain is built from TRBV19 and TRBJ1-2; D not resolved. The germline V gene encodes CDR1 LNHDA and CDR2 SQIVND (reference sequence). This CDR3 region has 14 residues. V was trimmed by 2 bases and J by 0 bases, leaving 7 bases between them. The CDR3 sequence: CASSIHLANYGYTF. DNA of the CDR3: TGTGCCAGTAGTATACATCTAGCTAACTATGGCTACACCTTC.

The rearrangement uses TRBV6-5 and TRBJ2-7; D perhaps matches TRBD2 (6 bases). The germline CDR1 and CDR2 sequences are MNHEY and SVGAGI. Deletions cut 10 bases from V and 2 bases from J, with 15 bases between. The CDR3 totals 13 residues. The CDR3 DNA reads as TGTGCCACCACGGCGGGGTCAACCTACGAGCAGTACTTC. This gives the protein CATTAGSTYEQYF.